One and the same sample provided the 32 T cell receptor beta chains below, sequenced in a study of early T cells in non-severe SARS-CoV-2 infection. TCRdb passed the 5' RACE reads through MiXCR, listing each CDR3 protein once. The sample includes about 48,000 distinct CDR3 sequences, more than 5.5% seen only once; the top ten take 6% to 8.5%. The sample was whole blood, taken at baseline. All receptors come from an adult who was a healthcare worker with PCR-confirmed SARS-CoV-2 infection or an uninfected control (not recorded which).

This clonotype was observed many times. The chain uses TRBV13 and TRBJ2-7; D not certain. The CDR3 sequence is 15 residues long. Trimming shortened V by 1 base and J by 0 bases, and 10 bases separated the two germline ends. Germline V CDR1 and CDR2: PRHDT, FYEKMQ (reference sequence). The CDR3: CASSLESESSYEQYF. The CDR3 DNA is TGTGCCAGCAGCTTAGAAAGCGAGTCCTCCTACGAGCAGTACTTC.

In its sample, this clonotype was seen a few times. The chain links TRBV28 to TRBJ2-5; tentatively, D is TRBD1 (5 bases). Trimming left V 5 bases short and J 4 bases short, with 14 bases between. This CDR3 contains 14 residues. Germline V CDR1 and CDR2: MDHEN, SYDVKM. CDR3 DNA: TGTGCCAGCAGTCAGGGCGGCCAGCCAGAGACCCAGTACTTC. Encoded protein: CASSQGGQPETQYF.

Of note for this clonotype: A single base separates this from a much larger clone, so it may be a read error. The conserved final phenylalanine or tryptophan is absent from the CDR3, which likely points to a read error. The chain employs TRBV7-6 and TRBJ2-5; no clear D. Germline loops: CDR1 SGHVS, CDR2 FNYEAQ. The CDR3 spans 14 residues. Trimming took off 3 bases at V and 7 bases at J, with 15 bases between the two ends. CDR3 loop: CASSLNSRDGTQYL. As DNA, the CDR3 is TGTGCCAGCAGCTTGAATAGCAGAGACGGGACCCAGTACCTC.

This chain uses TRBV5-1 with TRBJ2-7; tentative D call: TRBD1 (5 bases). The V gene's germline CDR1 is SGHRS and CDR2 YFSETQ. The CDR3 loop spans 14 amino acids. The ends were cut back, 2 bases at V and 0 bases at J, with 9 bases in the middle. The CDR3 loop is CASSFRDPSYEQYF. The CDR3, as DNA: TGCGCCAGCAGCTTCAGGGATCCCTCCTACGAGCAGTACTTC.

This clonotype was counted many times. The chain uses TRBV14 and TRBJ2-4; D gene uncertain. The CDR3 has 19 amino acids. Looked up from germline, CDR1 is SGHDN and CDR2 is FVKESK. Between the trimmed V and J ends, which lost 2 bases and 0 bases, there was a span of 20 bases. Here the CDR3 reads CASSQWSRSGPEAKNIQYF. DNA for the CDR3: TGTGCCAGCAGCCAATGGAGTCGTTCCGGACCCGAAGCCAAAAACATTCAGTACTTC.

A few counts support this clonotype. The chain couples TRBV7-6 to TRBJ2-7; TRBD2 matches 12 bases. In germline, CDR1 is SGHVS, CDR2 FNYEAQ. Losses at the gene ends were 1 base for V and 2 bases for J; bases not matched to a gene: 3. The CDR3 runs 16 residues. CDR3 sequence: CASSLGTSGTTYEQYF. CDR3 DNA sequence: TGTGCCAGCAGCTTAGGGACTAGCGGGACAACCTACGAGCAGTACTTC.

This clonotype was seen ten or more times. The CDR3 here is CASTSLAGHTGELFF. The CDR3 coding sequence is TGTGCCAGCACCTCTCTAGCGGGCCACACCGGGGAGCTGTTTTTT. J is TRBJ2-2 and V is TRBV6-2 or TRBV6-3; 8 bases line up with TRBD2. V gave up 7 bases and J gave up 3 bases; unmatched junction bases: 7. The germline V gene encodes CDR1 MNHEY and CDR2 SVGEGT. CDR3 length: 15 amino acids.

The chain uses TRBV29-1 and TRBJ1-6; TRBD1 aligns across 9 bases. Germline assignment: CDR1 SQVTM and CDR2 ANQGSEA. This CDR3 has 18 residues. The V gene end was trimmed by 1 base and the J gene end by 7 bases; junction bases not matched to a gene: 14. The CDR3 here is CSVEGGLRPGQGNSPLHF. As DNA, the CDR3 is TGCAGCGTTGAAGGAGGACTTAGGCCGGGACAGGGAAATTCACCCCTCCACTTT.

This clonotype was recorded many times. The junction and the germline gene differ at one end; a read error may be behind it. CDR3 sequence reads: CASSQDRPTGTSGNAGELFF. Written as DNA, the CDR3 is TGTGCCAGCAGCCAAGACAGACCAACCGGGACTAGCGGGAACGCCGGGGAGCTGTTTTTT. This chain joins TRBV14 and TRBJ2-2; TRBD2 matches 13 bases. The CDR3 loop spans 20 amino acids. Per germline, CDR1 SGHDN and CDR2 FVKESK.

In its sample, this clonotype was seen many times. V and J are TRBV10-1 and TRBJ2-1; no firm D call. Trimming cost V 3 bases and J 5 bases, with 8 bases left between them. Germline CDR1 is WNHNN and CDR2 is SYGVQD (reference sequence). The CDR3 runs 13 residues. CDR3 nucleotides: TGCGCCAGCAGTGAAAGCCCGAACAATGAGCAGTTCTTC. Amino acids: CASSESPNNEQFF.

This clonotype was recorded many times. The V and J genes are TRBV18 and TRBJ2-1; 7 positions agree with TRBD1. The CDR3 contains 18 residues. V was pared by 3 bases and J by 3 bases, with 14 bases of the junction left unmatched. Germline lookup yields CDR1 KGHSH and CDR2 LQKENI. CDR3 DNA: TGTGCCAGCTCACCCCGGGGAAAGGGGGCCGGTGGCTACAATGAGCAGTTCTTC. It yields the protein CASSPRGKGAGGYNEQFF.

V and J are TRBV6-2 or TRBV6-3 and TRBJ2-7; 11 bases match TRBD2. The CDR3 sequence is 15 residues long. Germline loops: CDR1 MNHEY, CDR2 SVGEGT. J gave up 2 bases and V 6 bases, and 6 bases lay outside the gene matches. The CDR3 sequence: CASRPGLAGTYEQYF. The CDR3, as DNA: TGTGCCAGCAGACCCGGACTAGCGGGTACCTACGAGCAGTACTTC.

A few counts support this clonotype. The genes are TRBV7-2 and TRBJ2-7, with 9 bases aligning to TRBD2. CDR1 SGHTA and CDR2 FQGNSA come from the germline V gene. CDR3 length: 15 residues. After removal of 4 bases from V and 2 bases from J, the junction contained 6 bases not matched to a gene. CDR3: CASSSVAGGAYEQYF. The CDR3 region has the DNA TGTGCCAGCAGCTCCGTGGCGGGAGGGGCCTACGAGCAGTACTTC.

There are a few counts of this clonotype. The V call is TRBV29-1, the J call TRBJ1-2; 7 bases align to TRBD1. The V segment lost 1 base and the J segment 8 bases; nucleotides outside the gene matches: 1. CDR1 SQVTM and CDR2 ANQGSEA come from the germline V gene. The CDR3 spans 11 residues. The CDR3 sequence is CSVEGGGGYTF. As DNA, the CDR3 is TGCAGCGTTGAAGGAGGGGGCGGCTACACCTTC.

This clonotype has more than one count but fewer than ten. The V and J genes are TRBV28 and TRBJ2-2, with TRBD1 identical over 7 bases. From germline, CDR1 is MDHEN and CDR2 SYDVKM. J gave up 6 bases and V 4 bases, and 8 bases lay outside the gene matches. The CDR3 length is 15 residues. The CDR3 loop reads CASSSRDSRPGELFF. The CDR3 DNA sequence: TGTGCCAGCAGTTCTCGGGACAGTAGGCCCGGGGAGCTGTTTTTT.

This clonotype was observed a handful of times. V and J are TRBV6-4 and TRBJ2-2, with 8 bases lining up with TRBD1. The CDR3 length is 14 residues. V was clipped by 6 bases and J by 4 bases; unmatched bases: 4. Germline CDR1 reads MRHNA; CDR2 reads SNTAGT. The CDR3 DNA sequence: TGTGCCAGCAGGACGGACAGGGCCACCGGGGAGCTGTTTTTT. This encodes CASRTDRATGELFF.

This clonotype was seen a handful of times. This chain uses TRBV5-4 with TRBJ2-2; D might be TRBD1 (6 bases). CDR3 length equals 19 residues. Germline V gene sequence: CDR1 SGHNT, CDR2 YYREEE (reference sequence). V was pared by 4 bases and J by 0 bases, with 22 bases between. CDR3 coding DNA: TGTGCCAGCAGCCGGATGGGGGCTTCGAGGGGTCCGAACACCGGGGAGCTGTTTTTT. Protein: CASSRMGASRGPNTGELFF.

This clonotype was counted at least ten times. This sequence joins TRBV2 and TRBJ2-1; D gene uncertain. Germline V CDR1 and CDR2: SNHLY, FYNNEI. The CDR3 has 14 amino acids. The germline V and J ends were trimmed by 4 bases and 0 bases, with 7 bases remaining between them. Here the CDR3 DNA reads TGTGCCAGCAGTGGCGCGTTCTCCTACAATGAGCAGTTCTTC. Amino acid sequence: CASSGAFSYNEQFF.

This clonotype has at least ten counts. The V call is TRBV29-1, the J call TRBJ1-1; no definite D call. CDR3 length: 16 amino acids. Germline V lookup: CDR1 SQVTM, CDR2 ANQGSEA. The ends were cut back, 4 bases at V and 1 base at J, with 19 bases in the middle. The CDR3 here is CSVASSDLSANTEAFF. DNA for the CDR3: TGCAGCGTTGCGTCCAGCGACTTATCCGCGAACACTGAAGCTTTCTTT. Filled out from reference TRBV29-1 and TRBJ1-1, the complete variable domain reads SAVISQKPSRDICQRGTSLTIQCQVDSQVTMMFWYRQQPGQSLTLIATANQGSEATYESGFVIDKFPISRPNLTFSTLTVSNMSPEDSSIYLCSVASSDLSANTEAFFGQGTRLTVV.

There are many counts of this clonotype. The chain couples TRBV29-1 to TRBJ2-5; possibly TRBD1 for D (7 bases). This CDR3 comprises 13 residues. Deletions cut 7 bases from V and 5 bases from J, with 17 bases between. Germline V gives CDR1 SQVTM, CDR2 ANQGSEA. The CDR3 nucleotides read TGCAGCGCTAAAAAGACAGGGAGGGAGACCCAGTACTTC. Protein: CSAKKTGRETQYF.

A remark on this clonotype: Without the conserved terminal phenylalanine or tryptophan, this CDR3 likely stems from a read error. No DNA is shown, since the ends of the CDR3 on it are uncertain; the CDR3 is the one TCRdb lists. The CDR3 spells CASSLVEEAYGG. The chain is built from TRBV23-1 and TRBJ2-7; TRBD1, the D gene given by the table, was not confirmed from the DNA. TRBV23-1 falls under the ORF class, with uncertain function. With termini counted, the CDR3 has 12 amino acids.

This clonotype was seen repeatedly, ten times or more. CDR3: CASSPTLGNAGELFF. The CDR3 nucleotides are TGTGCCAGCAGCCCAACACTAGGAAACGCCGGGGAGCTGTTTTTT. This rearrangement joins TRBV7-2 to TRBJ2-2; TRBD2 might be the D (5 bases). Trimming shortened V by 5 bases and J by 6 bases, and 16 bases separated the two germline ends. CDR3 length: 15 residues. Germline-derived CDR1 and CDR2 are SGHTA and FQGNSA.

The V gene is TRBV27, the J gene TRBJ2-5; possible D gene TRBD1, 6 bases. With 0 bases removed from V and 6 bases from J, the gap between germline ends came to 11 bases. CDR1 is MNHEY, CDR2 SMNVEV, per germline (reference sequence). The length of the CDR3 is 14 residues. The CDR3 DNA reads TGTGCCAGCAGTTTATCGGGGGCGGCTCAGACCCAGTACTTC. It translates to CASSLSGAAQTQYF.

This clonotype was counted ten times or more. The V call is TRBV7-3, the J call TRBJ2-1; the match to TRBD2 covers 7 bases. J gave up 3 bases and V 3 bases, and 8 bases lay outside the gene matches. CDR3 length: 16 residues. CDR1 and CDR2 (germline): SGHTA, FQGTGA. CDR3 region: CASSFTGTTSYNEQFF. In DNA form, the CDR3 reads TGTGCCAGCAGCTTCACCGGGACTACGAGCTACAATGAGCAGTTCTTC.

The chain combines TRBV29-1 with TRBJ2-6; D not certain. Germline CDR1 reads SQVTM; CDR2 reads ANQGSEA. The CDR3 has 16 residues. The ends were cut back, 6 bases at V and 0 bases at J, with 15 bases in the middle. The CDR3 DNA reads TGCAGCGTGAACTCGGGCAGCTTCTCTGGGGCCAACGTCCTGACTTTC. It is translated as CSVNSGSFSGANVLTF.

This clonotype came up many times. The CDR3 is CASSLIRTGRDTEAFF. As DNA, the CDR3 is TGTGCCAGCAGCTTAATCAGGACAGGGAGGGACACTGAAGCTTTCTTT. The chain links TRBV7-8 to TRBJ1-1, with 8 bases matching TRBD1. The CDR3 totals 16 residues. V gave up 2 bases and J gave up 3 bases; unmatched junction bases: 8. The germline V gene encodes CDR1 SGHVS and CDR2 FQNEAQ. The full variable domain, with the rest looked up from reference TRBV7-8 and TRBJ1-1, is GAGVSQSPRYKVAKRGQDVALRCDPISGHVSLFWYQQALGQGPEFLTYFQNEAQLDKSGLPSDRFFAERPEGSVSTLKIQRTQQEDSAVYLCASSLIRTGRDTEAFFGQGTRLTVV.

This clonotype has only a few counts. This chain connects TRBV14 to TRBJ2-1; D might be TRBD1 or TRBD2, each matching 5 bases. The CDR3 extends over 14 amino acids. Germline V CDR1 and CDR2: SGHDN, FVKESK. V was clipped by 1 base and J by 2 bases, with 6 bases between them. The CDR3 DNA reads as TGTGCCAGCAGCCAAGTGGGGGCCTACAATGAGCAGTTCTTC. This translates into CASSQVGAYNEQFF.

In its sample, this clonotype was seen many times. The chain recombines TRBV12-3 or TRBV12-4 with TRBJ1-1, with TRBD1 as a possible D gene (5 bases). The CDR3 runs to 13 residues. Trimming left V 7 bases short and J 7 bases short, with 16 bases between. CDR3 sequence (DNA): TGTGCCAGCACCCCGGACCGGGGGAATGAAGCTTTCTTT. As protein: CASTPDRGNEAFF.

Only a few counts were recorded for this clonotype. This chain connects TRBV10-2 to TRBJ1-6, with no clear D. V gave up 2 bases and J gave up 7 bases, with 9 bases separating them. The length of the CDR3 is 14 residues. Germline lookup yields CDR1 WSHSY and CDR2 SAAADI. The CDR3 DNA sequence: TGCGCCAGCAGTGAGGCAAGGTTCAATTCACCCCTCCACTTT. This translates into CASSEARFNSPLHF.

Many counts were recorded for this clonotype. The rearrangement joins TRBV7-9 to TRBJ1-4, with D maybe TRBD1 (5 bases). The CDR3 consists of 14 residues. V shed 0 bases and J shed 5 bases, with 7 bases lying between them. The germline CDR1 and CDR2 sequences are SEHNR and FQNEAQ (reference sequence). CDR3 protein: CASSLAQANEKLFF. CDR3 sequence (DNA): TGTGCCAGCAGCTTAGCACAGGCAAATGAAAAACTGTTTTTT.

The V and J genes are TRBV5-1 and TRBJ2-7, with D perhaps given as TRBD1 or TRBD2 (6 bases each). Germline V gene lookup returns CDR1 SGHRS and CDR2 YFSETQ. The CDR3 has 14 amino acids. V was clipped by 5 bases and J by 4 bases, with 16 bases between them. CDR3 DNA sequence: TGCGCCAGCAGTTCGACGGGGGCGCGTTACGAGCAGTACTTC. This encodes CASSSTGARYEQYF.

This clonotype was seen many times. This chain joins TRBV29-1 and TRBJ1-1; TRBD1 might be the D (6 bases). CDR1 SQVTM and CDR2 ANQGSEA come from the germline V gene. This CDR3 contains 14 residues. Trimming removed 7 bases from V and 3 bases from J, with 18 bases in between. CDR3 region: CSAPLDTGHTEAFF. Written as DNA, the CDR3 is TGCAGCGCCCCTCTTGACACAGGGCACACTGAAGCTTTCTTT.